This entry lists 20 T cell receptor beta chains sequenced from one sample in a study of blood T cell repertoires in COVID-19. The assay was immunoSEQ multiplex PCR, and TCRdb's table has in-frame clones only and misses some. This table has over 250,000 clones, more than 75% appearing once. The sequenced material came from PBMCs or T cells enriched from blood (not recorded which). These TCRs come from an older woman in a cohort exposed to, infected with or recovered from COVID-19 (not recorded which).

This chain uses TRBV11-2 with TRBJ2-3; possibly TRBD2 for D (5 bases). V lost 5 bases, J lost 2 bases, and 20 bases lay in between. The CDR3 runs to 17 residues. CDR1 is SGHAT and CDR2 is FQNNGV in the germline V gene. The CDR3 loop is CASSRLGALGLTDTQYF. In nucleotides, the CDR3 is TGTGCCAGCAGCCGCTTGGGTGCACTAGGCCTCACAGATACGCAGTATTTT.

V is TRBV18 and J is TRBJ1-6; 7 bases fit TRBD1. The germline V gene has CDR1 KGHSH and CDR2 LQKENI. The CDR3 is 21 residues long. V lost 1 base and J lost 4; bases outside the gene matches: 19. The CDR3 DNA reads TGTGCCAGCTCACCACGGGGCAGGGGGAGGTTTCGCCCAAGATATAATTCACCCCTCCACTTT. Translated: CASSPRGRGRFRPRYNSPLHF.

This clone occurred a few times. The genes are TRBV14 and TRBJ2-5; weak D call: TRBD1 (6 bases). V was shortened by 2 bases and J by 9 bases, with 16 bases between the two germline ends. The CDR3 spans 14 residues. Germline V gives CDR1 SGHDN, CDR2 FVKESK. The CDR3 spells CASSQIQGRSSQYF. The CDR3 coding sequence is TGTGCCAGCAGCCAAATTCAGGGGCGATCGTCCCAGTACTTC.

The rearrangement joins TRBV5-1 to TRBJ2-2; the match to TRBD1 covers 9 bases. The trim removed 0 bases at V and 3 bases at J, leaving 6 bases unmatched. The germline CDR1 and CDR2 sequences are SGHRS and YFSETQ. The CDR3 covers 17 residues. The CDR3 DNA reads TGCGCCAGCAGCTTGGCCAAGGGACAGGGCTACACCGGGGAGCTGTTTTTT. Its translation is CASSLAKGQGYTGELFF.

The chain uses TRBV5-1 and TRBJ1-5; D gene ambiguous. The germline V gene encodes CDR1 SGHRS and CDR2 YFSETQ. The CDR3 extends over 13 amino acids. The V end was cut by 1 base, the J end by 4 bases, with 6 bases between. The CDR3 bases are TGCGCCAGCAGCTTGACAGTTAATCAGCCCCAGCATTTT. Translated: CASSLTVNQPQHF.

The chain links TRBV27 to TRBJ1-2; 10 positions match TRBD1. CDR1 MNHEY and CDR2 SMNVEV come from the germline V gene (reference sequence). Trimming at V came to 5 bases and at J to 7 bases, leaving 10 bases not matched to a gene. This CDR3 has 15 amino acids. The CDR3 loop is CASSQGTGVAGGYTF. For the CDR3, the DNA is TGTGCCAGCAGTCAGGGGACAGGGGTTGCGGGTGGCTACACCTTC.

As to this clone: An end of the junction differs from the germline gene, which may be a read error. The sample holds other DNA sequences that translate to the same CDR3. V usage is TRBV7-7 and J usage is TRBJ2-1; no definite D call. This CDR3 contains 13 residues. The V gene's germline CDR1 is SSHAT and CDR2 FNYEAQ (reference sequence). The DNA of the CDR3 is TGTGCTAGCAGCCGCGGTCTATACAATGAGCAGTTCTTC. It yields the protein CASSRGLYNEQFF.

The chain links TRBV7-9 to TRBJ1-1; D call uncertain. V lost 5 bases, J lost 8 bases, and 12 bases lay in between. In germline, CDR1 is SEHNR, CDR2 FQNEAQ (reference sequence). The CDR3 spans 12 residues. The CDR3 loop is CASSPAAGEAFF. The CDR3 DNA follows: TGTGCCAGCAGCCCTGCCGCGGGAGAAGCTTTCTTT.

The V gene is TRBV10-2, the J gene TRBJ2-1; D possibly corresponds to TRBD2 (6 bases). The germline gives CDR1 WSHSY, CDR2 SAAADI. Trimming stripped 8 bases from V and 2 bases from J, with 10 bases between. There are 13 residues in the CDR3. The CDR3 DNA is TGCGCCAGCCAACTAGCCGCCTACAATGAGCAGTTCTTC. This encodes CASQLAAYNEQFF.

The V gene is TRBV5-4, the J gene TRBJ2-3; 10 bases are a match to TRBD2. The CDR3 runs to 16 residues. The trim removed 0 bases at V and 8 bases at J, leaving 9 bases unmatched. From germline, CDR1 is SGHNT and CDR2 YYREEE (reference sequence). The CDR3 DNA follows: TGTGCCAGCAGCTTGGGGACTAGCGGTCCTCAGGGTACGCAGTATTTT. This translates into CASSLGTSGPQGTQYF.

This chain connects TRBV18 to TRBJ2-2; D is perhaps TRBD2 (6 bases). The V and J ends lost 2 bases and 4 bases respectively, with 20 bases between them. Germline CDR1 and CDR2: KGHSH and LQKENI. There are 18 residues in the CDR3. CDR3 protein: CASSPYNRDSYPTGELFF. The CDR3 DNA reads as TGTGCCAGCTCACCATATAACCGGGACTCCTACCCCACCGGGGAGCTGTTTTTT. Filled out from reference TRBV18 and TRBJ2-2, the complete variable domain reads NAGVMQNPRHLVRRRGQEARLRCSPMKGHSHVYWYRQLPEEGLKFMVYLQKENIIDESGMPKERFSAEFPKEGPSILRIQQVVRGDSAAYFCASSPYNRDSYPTGELFFGEGSRLTVL.

The rearrangement uses TRBV7-2 and TRBJ2-1; the match to TRBD2 covers 9 bases. Germline V gene data show CDR1 as SGHTA and CDR2 as FQGNSA. CDR3 size: 16 residues. Germline trimming cut 3 bases from V and 8 bases from J; bases unmatched to any gene: 11. The CDR3 spells CASSFTYSGSSYEQFF. DNA for the CDR3: TGTGCCAGCAGCTTTACCTATAGCGGGAGTAGCTATGAGCAGTTCTTC.

This sequence joins TRBV29-1 and TRBJ2-7; 7 bases map to TRBD1. CDR1 and CDR2 (germline): SQVTM, ANQGSEA. This CDR3 is built from 16 residues. Germline trimming cut 6 bases from V and 0 bases from J; bases unmatched to any gene: 14. The DNA of the CDR3 is TGCAGCGTGGGAACCTCCATGGGGACAGTCTCCTACGAGCAGTACTTC. Amino acid sequence: CSVGTSMGTVSYEQYF.

This sequence joins TRBV5-1 and TRBJ2-7; tentative D call: TRBD1 (6 bases). This CDR3 has 15 residues. Trimming pared 1 base from V and 4 bases from J, leaving 15 bases between. Looked up from germline, CDR1 is SGHRS and CDR2 is YFSETQ. The CDR3: CASSLMSTGKYEQYF. In nucleotides, the CDR3 is TGCGCCAGCAGCTTGATGTCAACAGGGAAATACGAGCAGTACTTC.

This CDR3 reads CASRKRAGGRADTQYF. DNA of the CDR3: TGTGCCAGCAGGAAACGAGCGGGAGGGCGCGCAGATACGCAGTATTTT. The chain has TRBV6-4 and TRBJ2-3, with 10 nucleotides matching TRBD2. This CDR3 contains 16 residues. V gave up 6 bases and J gave up 4 bases; unmatched junction bases: 10. Germline V lookup: CDR1 MRHNA, CDR2 SNTAGT.

J is TRBJ1-4 and V is TRBV30; a weak D match, TRBD1 (6 bases). V gave up 7 bases and J gave up 0 bases, with 15 bases separating them. The CDR3 is 15 amino acids. Germline values: CDR1 GTSNPN, CDR2 SVGIG (reference sequence). As DNA, the CDR3 is TGTGCCTTTAACCCCAACAGGGCAACTAATGAAAAACTGTTTTTT. Translated, it gives CAFNPNRATNEKLFF.

The rearrangement joins TRBV6-1 to TRBJ2-7; 9 nucleotides align to TRBD2. Looked up from germline, CDR1 is MNHNS and CDR2 is SASEGT. The V segment lost 2 bases and the J segment 4 bases; nucleotides outside the gene matches: 9. The length of the CDR3 is 16 residues. This CDR3 is CASSERASGTVYEQYF. The CDR3 region has the DNA TGTGCCAGCAGTGAAAGGGCTAGCGGGACAGTATACGAGCAGTACTTC.

The genes are TRBV9 and TRBJ2-1, with D tentatively TRBD1 (5 bases). The germline CDR1 and CDR2 sequences are SGDLS and YYNGEE. Trimming removed 4 bases from V and 5 bases from J, with 10 bases in between. The CDR3 spans 13 residues. The CDR3 loop is CASSLSGNNEQFF. The CDR3 DNA sequence: TGTGCCAGCAGCCTCTCAGGGAACAATGAGCAGTTCTTC.

The V and J genes are TRBV7-3 and TRBJ2-3; perhaps TRBD1 as D (6 bases). CDR1 is SGHTA and CDR2 is FQGTGA in the germline V gene. This CDR3 comprises 15 residues. Trimming stripped 6 bases from V and 2 bases from J, with 15 bases between. CDR3 sequence reads: CASSSQGRDTDTQYF. CDR3 sequence (DNA): TGTGCCAGCAGTTCACAGGGTCGGGACACAGATACGCAGTATTTT. Combining the CDR3 with reference TRBV7-3 and TRBJ2-3 gives the whole variable domain GAGVSQTPSNKVTEKGKYVELRCDPISGHTALYWYRQSLGQGPEFLIYFQGTGAADDSGLPNDRFFAVRPEGSVSTLKIQRTERGDSAVYLCASSSQGRDTDTQYFGPGTRLTVL.

V and J are TRBV30 and TRBJ2-1, with a possible D match to TRBD2 (6 bases). Trimming cost V 3 bases and J 4 bases, with 13 bases left between them. Germline lookup yields CDR1 GTSNPN and CDR2 SVGIG (reference sequence). This CDR3 is built from 14 residues. The CDR3 sequence is CAWRQRAFYNEQFF. The CDR3 nucleotides are TGTGCCTGGAGACAGCGGGCATTTTACAATGAGCAGTTCTTC.